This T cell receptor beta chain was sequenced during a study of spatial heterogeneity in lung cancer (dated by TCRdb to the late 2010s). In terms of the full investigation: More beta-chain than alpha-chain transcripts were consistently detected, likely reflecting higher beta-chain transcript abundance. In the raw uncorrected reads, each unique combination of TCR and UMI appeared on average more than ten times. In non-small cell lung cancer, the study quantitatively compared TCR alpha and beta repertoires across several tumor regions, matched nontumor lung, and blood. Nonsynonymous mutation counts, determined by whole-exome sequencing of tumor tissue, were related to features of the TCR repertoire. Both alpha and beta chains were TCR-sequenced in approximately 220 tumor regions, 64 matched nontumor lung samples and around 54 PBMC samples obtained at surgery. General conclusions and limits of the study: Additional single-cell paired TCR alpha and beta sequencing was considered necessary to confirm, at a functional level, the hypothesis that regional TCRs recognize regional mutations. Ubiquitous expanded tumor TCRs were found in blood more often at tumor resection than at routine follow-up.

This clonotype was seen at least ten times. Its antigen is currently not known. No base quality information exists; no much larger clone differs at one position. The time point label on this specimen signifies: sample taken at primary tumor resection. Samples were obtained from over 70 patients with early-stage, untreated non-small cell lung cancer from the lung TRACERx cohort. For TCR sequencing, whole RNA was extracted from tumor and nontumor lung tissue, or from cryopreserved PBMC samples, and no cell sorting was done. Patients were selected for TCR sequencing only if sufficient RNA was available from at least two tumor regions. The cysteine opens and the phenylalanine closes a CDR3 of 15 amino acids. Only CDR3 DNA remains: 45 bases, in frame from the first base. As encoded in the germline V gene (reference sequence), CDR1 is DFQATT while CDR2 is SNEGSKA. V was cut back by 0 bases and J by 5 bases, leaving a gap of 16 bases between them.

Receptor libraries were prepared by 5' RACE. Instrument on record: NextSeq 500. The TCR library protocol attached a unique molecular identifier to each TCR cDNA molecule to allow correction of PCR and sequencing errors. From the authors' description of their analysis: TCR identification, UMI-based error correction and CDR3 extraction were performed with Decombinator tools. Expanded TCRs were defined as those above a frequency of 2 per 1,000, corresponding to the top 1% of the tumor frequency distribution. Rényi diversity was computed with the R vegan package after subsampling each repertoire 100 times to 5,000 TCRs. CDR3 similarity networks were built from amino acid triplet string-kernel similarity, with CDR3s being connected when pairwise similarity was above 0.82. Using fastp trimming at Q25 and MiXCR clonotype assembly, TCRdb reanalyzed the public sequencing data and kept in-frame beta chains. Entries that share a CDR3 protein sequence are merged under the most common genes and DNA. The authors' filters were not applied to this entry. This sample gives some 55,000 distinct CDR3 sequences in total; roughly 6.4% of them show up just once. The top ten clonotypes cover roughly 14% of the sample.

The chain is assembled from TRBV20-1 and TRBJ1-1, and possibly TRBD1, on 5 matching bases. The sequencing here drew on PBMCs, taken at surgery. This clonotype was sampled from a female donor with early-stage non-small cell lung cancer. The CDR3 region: CSARDPTGGFTEAFF. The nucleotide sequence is TGCAGTGCTAGAGACCCGACGGGGGGTTTTACTGAAGCTTTCTTT.